This TCR beta chain was identified in a study of blood T cell repertoires in COVID-19 (dated by TCRdb to 2018 to 2020). At the level of the whole study: Samples covering the acute and convalescent phases of COVID-19 were provided by collaborators in the United States, Italy and Spain. Where available, HLA class I and class II types were obtained from metadata supplied by the sample provider rather than from assay-based typing. Nearly every sample came with metadata listing a de-identified subject ID, COVID-19 status, age in years and sex. The samples were drawn from two sources: the first 160 participants of the ongoing ImmuneRACE study, and 1,254 subjects contributed by 6 global collaborators. The repertoires were released in a freely available public database intended as a resource for research on the immune response to SARS-CoV-2. Subjects who had been exposed to COVID-19, were actively infected with it, or had recovered from it provided the deeply sampled blood TCRbeta repertoires that made up the dataset. The material from the prospective study consisted of cDNA or gDNA derived from T cells, B-cell-depleted T cells, or PBMCs. Points the paper makes about the study in general: How much clinical and demographic metadata was included differed by source and by participant, and the metadata was provided uncurated.

In the prospective study, participants were 18 to 89 years old, resided in 25 or so geographic areas of the United States, and were enrolled through a virtual design. In the prospective study, cohorts were assigned on the basis of participant-reported clinical history obtained from a screening survey and a study questionnaire. Exposed participants were defined as having been in contact with someone with a PCR-confirmed or clinician-diagnosed COVID-19 case within 2 weeks of study entry. In the prospective study, mobile phlebotomists collected whole blood, serum and a nasopharyngeal or oropharyngeal swab from each participant. Over an approximately two-month period, participants in the prospective study had the option of providing additional blood draws and questionnaires. Before DNA extraction, blood samples from the prospective study were shipped at room temperature or frozen. V loses 0 bases of germline sequence and J loses 7 bases, and the interval between the two ends is 12 bases. The CDR1 and CDR2 encoded by the germline V gene are SGHTA and FQGNSA. Including cysteine and phenylalanine, the CDR3 has 15 amino acids. Kept here is only the CDR3 DNA, which spans 45 bases and is read in frame from base 1.

As for this clone: The antigen it binds to is not known. Base qualities are not recorded, but no much larger clone differs from it by a single base.

The immunoSEQ Assay, a bias-controlled multiplex PCR, was used to amplify TCRbeta CDR3 regions from genomic DNA. The original methods were these. The number of nucleated cells in each sample was estimated by amplification of reference gene primers within the assay. To quantify the absolute abundance of each unique TCRbeta CDR3 rearrangement, sequence reads were collapsed and filtered. Productive Simpson clonality was computed per sample as the square root of Simpson's diversity index over productive rearrangements. Entries here come from immuneACCESS through TCRdb and include only in-frame sequences with V and J called. Some clones fail to appear in such tables; in the studies checked, an unresolved V gene covers under half of the shortfall, and the cause of the remainder is unknown. The V and J calls and clone size are taken from that table; D and trimming were inferred from the DNA. The sample table records some 340,000 clones; roughly 90% of these occur just once. The ten top clones hold 3.9% of the sample.

Sequencing input: PBMCs or T cells enriched from blood (not recorded which). This chain is built from TRBV7-2 and TRBJ1-4; no D segment can be confidently identified. This TCR came from a woman aged 25 to 39 who had been exposed to COVID-19. CDR3 protein: CASSLAPGPGEKLFF. The DNA sequence follows: TGTGCCAGCAGCTTAGCCCCTGGGCCCGGTGAAAAACTGTTTTTT.